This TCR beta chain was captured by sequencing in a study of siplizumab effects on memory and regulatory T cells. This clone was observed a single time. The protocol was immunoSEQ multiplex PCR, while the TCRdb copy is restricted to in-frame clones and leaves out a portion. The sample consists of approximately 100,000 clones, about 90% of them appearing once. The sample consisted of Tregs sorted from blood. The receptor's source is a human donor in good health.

CDR3 bases: TGCGCCAGCAGCCCATCAACCGGGTCCGTGGCCGGGGAGCTGTTTTTT. This encodes CASSPSTGSVAGELFF. The rearrangement uses TRBV5-1 and TRBJ2-2; D is unresolved. CDR3 length: 16 residues. Trimming shortened V by 4 bases and J by 6 bases, and 19 bases separated the two germline ends. Germline loops: CDR1 SGHRS, CDR2 YFSETQ. The full variable domain, completed using reference TRBV5-1 and TRBJ2-2, is KAGVTQTPRYLIKTRGQQVTLSCSPISGHRSVSWYQQTPGQGLQFLFEYFSETQRNKGNFPGRFSGRQFSNSRSEMNVSTLELGDSALYLCASSPSTGSVAGELFFGEGSRLTVL.